This T cell receptor (beta chain) was identified in a study of blood T cell repertoires in COVID-19 (dated by TCRdb to about 2020). About the investigation overall: Collaborator samples came from the United States, Italy and Spain and covered acute and convalescent phases of COVID-19. The material from the prospective study consisted of cDNA or gDNA derived from T cells, B-cell-depleted T cells, or PBMCs. Subjects who had been exposed to COVID-19, were actively infected with it, or had recovered from it provided the deeply sampled blood TCRbeta repertoires that made up the dataset. The repertoires were made available in a free public database intended to serve as a resource for research on the immune response to SARS-CoV-2. The samples were drawn from the first 160 participants of the ongoing ImmuneRACE study and from 950 to 1,500 subjects provided by 6 global collaborators. Nearly every sample came with metadata listing a de-identified subject ID, COVID-19 status, age in years and sex. Where available, HLA class I and class II types were taken from metadata supplied by the sample provider and were not determined by assay-based typing. Overall study results and their limits: How much clinical and demographic metadata was included differed by source and by participant, and the metadata was provided uncurated.

This clone was seen once. There is no known antigen for this receptor. One base away there is no much larger clone; base qualities are not given. TCRbeta CDR3 regions were amplified from genomic DNA using the immunoSEQ Assay, a bias-controlled multiplex PCR. The paper's data handling went like this. The number of nucleated cells in each sample was estimated by amplification of reference gene primers within the assay. To quantify the absolute abundance of each unique TCRbeta CDR3 rearrangement, sequence reads were collapsed and filtered. For each sample, productive Simpson clonality was calculated by taking the square root of Simpson's diversity index across productive rearrangements. Imported from immuneACCESS, the table was reduced by TCRdb to in-frame sequences with V and J called. These copies leave out some clones; in studies compared against another copy, an unresolved V gene accounts for under half, and the cause of the remainder is not known. The V and J calls and clone size are taken from that table; D and trimming were inferred from the DNA. Within this sample are roughly 130,000 clones, with approximately 88% of them counted one time only. Around 13% of the sample is in the top ten clones.

Compared with germline, V lacks 6 bases and J lacks 0 bases; bases without a gene match: 4. For CDR1 and CDR2, the germline V gene lists SQVTM and ANQGSEA. The CDR3 runs 13 amino acids, cysteine and phenylalanine included. Only the CDR3 part of the read is kept: 39 bases, read in frame from the first base. Samples from volunteer blood donors who had recovered from COVID-19 were contributed by a second Seattle source. Each collaborating institution followed its own protocols to collect whole blood in K2EDTA tubes. For TCRbeta analysis, collaborator samples were shipped as frozen whole blood, as isolated PBMCs, or as DNA extracted from either sample type.

The TCR comes from a woman in her 30s who had recovered from COVID-19. The sequenced sample consisted of peripheral blood. This chain is built from TRBV29-1 and TRBJ2-7; TRBD1 lines up with 8 middle nucleotides. The sequence in DNA is TGCAGCGTATGGACAGGGAGCTCCTACGAGCAGTACTTC. It translates to CSVWTGSSYEQYF.